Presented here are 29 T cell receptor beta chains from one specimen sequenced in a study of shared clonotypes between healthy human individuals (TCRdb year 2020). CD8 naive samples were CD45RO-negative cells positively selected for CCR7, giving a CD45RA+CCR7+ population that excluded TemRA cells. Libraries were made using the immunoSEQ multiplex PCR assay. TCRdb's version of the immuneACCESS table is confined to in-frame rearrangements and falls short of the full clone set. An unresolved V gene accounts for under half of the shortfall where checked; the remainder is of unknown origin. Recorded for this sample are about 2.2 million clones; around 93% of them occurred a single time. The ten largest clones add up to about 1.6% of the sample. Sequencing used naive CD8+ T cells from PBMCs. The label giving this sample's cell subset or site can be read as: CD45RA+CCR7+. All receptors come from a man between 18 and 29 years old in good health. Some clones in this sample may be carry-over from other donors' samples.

CDR3 sequence (DNA): TGTGCCATCAGTGAGCCCGGCGTTTATACCGAGCAGTACTTC. It is translated as CAISEPGVYTEQYF. The rearrangement joins TRBV10-3 to TRBJ2-7; no clear D gene. Germline assignment: CDR1 ENHRY and CDR2 SYGVKD. The CDR3 runs to 14 residues. V lost 2 bases to trimming and J lost 6 bases, with 14 bases between them.

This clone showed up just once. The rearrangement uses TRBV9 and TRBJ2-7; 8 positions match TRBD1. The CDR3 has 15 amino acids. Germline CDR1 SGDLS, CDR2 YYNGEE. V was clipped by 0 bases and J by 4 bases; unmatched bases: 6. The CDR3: CASSVGGQAVYEQYF. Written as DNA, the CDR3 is TGTGCCAGCAGCGTAGGGGGACAGGCAGTTTACGAGCAGTACTTC.

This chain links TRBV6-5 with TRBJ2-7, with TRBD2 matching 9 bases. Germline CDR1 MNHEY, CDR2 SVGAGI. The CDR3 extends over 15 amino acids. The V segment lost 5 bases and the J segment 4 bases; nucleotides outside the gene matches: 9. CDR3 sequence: CASSPRLADFYEQYF. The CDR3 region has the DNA TGTGCCAGCAGTCCTCGACTAGCGGACTTTTACGAGCAGTACTTC.

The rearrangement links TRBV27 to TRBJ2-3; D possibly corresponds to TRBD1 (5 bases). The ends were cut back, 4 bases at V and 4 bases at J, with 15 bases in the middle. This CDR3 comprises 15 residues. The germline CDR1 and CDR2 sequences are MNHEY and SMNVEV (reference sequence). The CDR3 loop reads CASSSGLSRADTQYF. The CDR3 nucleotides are TGTGCCAGCAGTTCAGGGTTGTCCCGGGCAGATACGCAGTATTTT.

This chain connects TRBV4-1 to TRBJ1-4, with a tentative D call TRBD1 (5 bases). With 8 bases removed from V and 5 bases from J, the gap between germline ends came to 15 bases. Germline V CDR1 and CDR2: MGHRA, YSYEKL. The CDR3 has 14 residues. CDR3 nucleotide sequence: TGCGCCAGCGCGGGTGGGGGAGCGAATGAAAAACTGTTTTTT. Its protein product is CASAGGGANEKLFF.

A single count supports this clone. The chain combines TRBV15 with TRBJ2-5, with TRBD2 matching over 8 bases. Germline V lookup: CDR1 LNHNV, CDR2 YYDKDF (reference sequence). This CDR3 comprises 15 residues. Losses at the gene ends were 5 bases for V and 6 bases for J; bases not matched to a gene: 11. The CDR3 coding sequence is TGTGCCACCAGCGAGCGACGGGAGGGCCGTAAGACCCAGTACTTC. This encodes CATSERREGRKTQYF. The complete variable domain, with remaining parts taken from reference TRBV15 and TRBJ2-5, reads DAMVIQNPRYQVTQFGKPVTLSCSQTLNHNVMYWYQQKSSQAPKLLFHYYDKDFNNEADTPDNFQSRRPNTSFCFLDIRSPGLGDTAMYLCATSERREGRKTQYFGPGTRLLVL.

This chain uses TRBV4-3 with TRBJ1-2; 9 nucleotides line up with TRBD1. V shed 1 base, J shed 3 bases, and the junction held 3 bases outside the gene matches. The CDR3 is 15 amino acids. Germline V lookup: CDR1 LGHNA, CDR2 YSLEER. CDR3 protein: CASSQGTGDHYGYTF. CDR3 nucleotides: TGCGCCAGCAGCCAAGGGACAGGGGATCACTATGGCTACACCTTC.

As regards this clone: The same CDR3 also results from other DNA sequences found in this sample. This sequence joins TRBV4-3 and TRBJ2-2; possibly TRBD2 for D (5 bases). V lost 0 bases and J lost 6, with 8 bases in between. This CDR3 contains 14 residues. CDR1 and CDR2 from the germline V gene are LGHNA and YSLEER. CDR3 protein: CASSQDRGPGELFF. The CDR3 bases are TGCGCCAGCAGCCAAGATCGAGGGCCCGGGGAGCTGTTTTTT.

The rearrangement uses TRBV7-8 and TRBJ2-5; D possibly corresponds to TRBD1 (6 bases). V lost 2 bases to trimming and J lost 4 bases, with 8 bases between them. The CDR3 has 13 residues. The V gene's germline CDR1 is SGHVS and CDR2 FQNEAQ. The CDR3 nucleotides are TGTGCCAGCAGCTTACAGGGGCGAGAGACCCAGTACTTC. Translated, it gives CASSLQGRETQYF.

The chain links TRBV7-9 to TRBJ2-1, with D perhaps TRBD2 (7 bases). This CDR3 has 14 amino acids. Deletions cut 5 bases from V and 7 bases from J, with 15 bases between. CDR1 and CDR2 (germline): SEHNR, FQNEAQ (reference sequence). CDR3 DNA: TGTGCCAGCAGCCCAGGCGGGGGCTTGAATGAGCAGTTCTTC. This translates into CASSPGGGLNEQFF.

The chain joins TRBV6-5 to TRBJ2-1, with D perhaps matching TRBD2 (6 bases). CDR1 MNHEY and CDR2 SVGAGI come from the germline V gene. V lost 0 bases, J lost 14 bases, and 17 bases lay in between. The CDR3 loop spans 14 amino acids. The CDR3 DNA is TGTGCCAGCAGTTACTCTGCGGGACTCTCACCAGAGTTCTTC. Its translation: CASSYSAGLSPEFF.

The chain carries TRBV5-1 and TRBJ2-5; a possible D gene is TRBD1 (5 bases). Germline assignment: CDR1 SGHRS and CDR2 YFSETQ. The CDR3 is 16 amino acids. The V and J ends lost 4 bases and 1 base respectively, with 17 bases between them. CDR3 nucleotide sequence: TGCGCCAGCAGCACCCCGGGCAGGGTGGGCCAAGAGACCCAGTACTTC. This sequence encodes CASSTPGRVGQETQYF.

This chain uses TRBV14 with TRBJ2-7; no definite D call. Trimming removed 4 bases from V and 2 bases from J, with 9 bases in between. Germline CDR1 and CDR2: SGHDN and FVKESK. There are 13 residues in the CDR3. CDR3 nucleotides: TGTGCCAGCAGCCTTCAGCTAGCCTACGAGCAGTACTTC. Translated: CASSLQLAYEQYF.

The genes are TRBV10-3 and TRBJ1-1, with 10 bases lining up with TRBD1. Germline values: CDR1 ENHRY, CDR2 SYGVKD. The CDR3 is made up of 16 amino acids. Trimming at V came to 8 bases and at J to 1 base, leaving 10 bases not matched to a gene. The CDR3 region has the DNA TGTGCCATCGCCCCGTGGGACAGGGGACCGAACACTGAAGCTTTCTTT. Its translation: CAIAPWDRGPNTEAFF.

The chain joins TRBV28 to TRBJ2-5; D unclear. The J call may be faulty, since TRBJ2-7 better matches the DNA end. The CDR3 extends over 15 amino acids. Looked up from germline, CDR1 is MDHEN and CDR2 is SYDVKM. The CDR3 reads CASRPLEEPSYEQYF. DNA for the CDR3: TGTGCCAGCAGGCCCCTAGAGGAACCATCCTACGAGCAGTACTTC.

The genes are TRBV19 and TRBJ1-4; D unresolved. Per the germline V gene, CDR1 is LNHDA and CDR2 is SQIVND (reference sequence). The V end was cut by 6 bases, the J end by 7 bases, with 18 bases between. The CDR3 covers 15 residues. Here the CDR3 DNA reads TGTGCCAGTAGCCTTGTTCGGTTGGAGGGTGAAAAACTGTTTTTT. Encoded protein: CASSLVRLEGEKLFF.

CDR3 residues: CASSESYQLWDSSQETQYF. In DNA, the CDR3 is TGCGCCAGCAGTGAGTCGTACCAGTTGTGGGACAGTAGCCAAGAGACCCAGTACTTC. V usage is TRBV10-2 and J usage is TRBJ2-5, with 7 bases aligning to TRBD1. CDR1 and CDR2 from the germline V gene are WSHSY and SAAADI. Losses at the gene ends were 0 bases for V and 1 base for J; bases not matched to a gene: 14. The CDR3 contains 19 residues.

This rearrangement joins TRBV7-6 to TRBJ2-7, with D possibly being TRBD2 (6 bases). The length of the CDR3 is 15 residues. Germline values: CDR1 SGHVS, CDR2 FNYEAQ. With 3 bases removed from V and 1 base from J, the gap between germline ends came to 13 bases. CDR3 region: CASSFRSGTSYEQYF. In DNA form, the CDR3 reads TGTGCCAGCAGCTTTCGTAGCGGCACTTCCTACGAGCAGTACTTC. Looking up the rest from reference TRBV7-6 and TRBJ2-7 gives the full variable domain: GAGVSQSPRYKVTKRGQDVALRCDPISGHVSLYWYRQALGQGPEFLTYFNYEAQQDKSGLPNDRFSAERPEGSISTLTIQRTEQRDSAMYRCASSFRSGTSYEQYFGPGTRLTVT.

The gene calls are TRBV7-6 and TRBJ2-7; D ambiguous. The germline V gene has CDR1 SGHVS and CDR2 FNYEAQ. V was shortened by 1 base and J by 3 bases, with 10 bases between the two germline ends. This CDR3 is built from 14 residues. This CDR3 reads CASSLGGRNYEQYF. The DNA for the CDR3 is TGTGCCAGCAGCTTAGGAGGCAGAAACTACGAGCAGTACTTC.

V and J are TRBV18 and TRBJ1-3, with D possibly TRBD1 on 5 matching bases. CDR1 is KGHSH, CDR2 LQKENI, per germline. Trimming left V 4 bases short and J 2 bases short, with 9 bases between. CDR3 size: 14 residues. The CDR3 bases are TGTGCCAGCTCACAGTTGGGACCTGGAAACACCATATATTTT. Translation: CASSQLGPGNTIYF.

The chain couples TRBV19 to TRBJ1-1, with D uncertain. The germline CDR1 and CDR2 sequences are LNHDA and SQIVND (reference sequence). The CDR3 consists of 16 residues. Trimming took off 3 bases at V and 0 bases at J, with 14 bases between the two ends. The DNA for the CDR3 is TGTGCCAGTAGTATCCCCAGAATCGGGATGAACACTGAAGCTTTCTTT. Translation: CASSIPRIGMNTEAFF. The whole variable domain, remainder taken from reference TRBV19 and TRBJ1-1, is DGGITQSPKYLFRKEGQNVTLSCEQNLNHDAMYWYRQDPGQGLRLIYYSQIVNDFQKGDIAEGYSVSREKKESFPLTVTSAQKNPTAFYLCASSIPRIGMNTEAFFGQGTRLTVV.

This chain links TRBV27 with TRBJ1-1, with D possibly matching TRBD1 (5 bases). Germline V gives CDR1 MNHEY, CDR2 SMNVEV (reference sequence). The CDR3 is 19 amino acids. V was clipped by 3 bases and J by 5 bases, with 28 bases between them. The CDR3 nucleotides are TGTGCCAGCAGTTTGGCCCGACTTTTGAGGGCCCAGAGGGGAACTGAAGCTTTCTTT. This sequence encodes CASSLARLLRAQRGTEAFF.

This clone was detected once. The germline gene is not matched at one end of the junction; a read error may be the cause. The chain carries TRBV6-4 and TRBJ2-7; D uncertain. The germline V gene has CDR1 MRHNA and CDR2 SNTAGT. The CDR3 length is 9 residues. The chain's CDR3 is CWGSKEQYF. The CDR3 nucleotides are TGCTGGGGTAGTAAGGAGCAGTACTTC.

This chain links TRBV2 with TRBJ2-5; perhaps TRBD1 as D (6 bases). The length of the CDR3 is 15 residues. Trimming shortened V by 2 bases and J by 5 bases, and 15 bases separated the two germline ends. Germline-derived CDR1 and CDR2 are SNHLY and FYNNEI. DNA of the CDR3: TGTGCCAGCAGTGAATCGCAGACAGGTTGGGAGACCCAGTACTTC. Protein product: CASSESQTGWETQYF.

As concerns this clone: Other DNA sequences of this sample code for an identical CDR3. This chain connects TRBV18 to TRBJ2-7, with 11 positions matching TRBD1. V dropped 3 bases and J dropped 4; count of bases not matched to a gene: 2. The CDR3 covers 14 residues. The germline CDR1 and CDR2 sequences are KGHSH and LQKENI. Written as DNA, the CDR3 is TGTGCCAGCTCACCCGGACAGGGGGCATACGAGCAGTACTTC. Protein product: CASSPGQGAYEQYF.

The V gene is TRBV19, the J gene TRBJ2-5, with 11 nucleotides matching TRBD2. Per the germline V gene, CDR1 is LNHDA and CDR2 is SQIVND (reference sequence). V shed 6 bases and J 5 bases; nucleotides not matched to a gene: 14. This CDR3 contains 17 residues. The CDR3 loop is CASSSRTSGLRVETQYF. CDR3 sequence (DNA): TGTGCCAGTAGCTCCAGGACTAGCGGGCTAAGGGTGGAGACCCAGTACTTC.

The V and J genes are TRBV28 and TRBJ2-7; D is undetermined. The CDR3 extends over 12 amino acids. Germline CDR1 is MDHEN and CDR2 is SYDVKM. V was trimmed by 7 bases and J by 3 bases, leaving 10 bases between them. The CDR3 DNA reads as TGTGCCAGCAACGGCGGCCACTACGAGCAGTACTTC. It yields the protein CASNGGHYEQYF. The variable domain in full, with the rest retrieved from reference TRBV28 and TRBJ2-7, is DVKVTQSSRYLVKRTGEKVFLECVQDMDHENMFWYRQDPGLGLRLIYFSYDVKMKEKGDIPEGYSVSREKKERFSLILESASTNQTSMYLCASNGGHYEQYFGPGTRLTVT.

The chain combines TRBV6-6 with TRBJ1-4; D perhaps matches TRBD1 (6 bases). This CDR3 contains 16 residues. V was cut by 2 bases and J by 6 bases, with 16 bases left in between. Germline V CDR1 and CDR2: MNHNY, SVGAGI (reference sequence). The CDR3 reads CASSYLAWAGDEKLFF. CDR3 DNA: TGTGCCAGCAGTTACCTGGCCTGGGCAGGGGATGAAAAACTGTTTTTT.

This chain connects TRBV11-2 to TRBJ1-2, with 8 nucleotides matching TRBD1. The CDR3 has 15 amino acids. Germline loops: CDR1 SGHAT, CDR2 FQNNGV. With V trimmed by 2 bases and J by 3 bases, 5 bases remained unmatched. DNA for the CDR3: TGTGCCAGCAGCTTACAGGGGGCCGCTCACTATGGCTACACCTTC. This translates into CASSLQGAAHYGYTF. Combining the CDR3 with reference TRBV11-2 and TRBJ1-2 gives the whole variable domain EAGVAQSPRYKIIEKRQSVAFWCNPISGHATLYWYQQILGQGPKLLIQFQNNGVVDDSQLPKDRFSAERLKGVDSTLKIQPAKLEDSAVYLCASSLQGAAHYGYTFGSGTRLTVV.